This T cell receptor (beta chain) was documented in a study of blood T cell repertoires in COVID-19. Study at large: In each case, the material was cDNA or gDNA derived from T cells, B-cell-depleted T cells, or PBMCs.

CDR1 is KGHDR, CDR2 SFDVKD, per germline. Trimming at V came to 7 bases and at J to 6 bases, leaving 6 bases not matched to a gene. The CDR3 is 14 amino acids. This clone occurred a few times. Participant age was about 18 to 89 years, and participants resided in about two dozen US areas. Someone with COVID-19 had been met by exposed participants within 2 weeks before study entry. Libraries were prepared by immunoSEQ multiplex PCR; TCRdb keeps only in-frame clonotypes and omits some of them. In the table there are approximately 300,000 clones, 85% of which are singletons. V is TRBV24-1 and J is TRBJ2-2, with 8 bases matching TRBD1. The specimen was PBMCs or T cells enriched from blood (not recorded which). The TCR comes from a woman younger than 45 who had been exposed to COVID-19. CDR3 in DNA: TGTGCCACCAGGCCGGGACAGGAGGCCGGGGAGCTGTTTTTT. It translates to CATRPGQEAGELFF.